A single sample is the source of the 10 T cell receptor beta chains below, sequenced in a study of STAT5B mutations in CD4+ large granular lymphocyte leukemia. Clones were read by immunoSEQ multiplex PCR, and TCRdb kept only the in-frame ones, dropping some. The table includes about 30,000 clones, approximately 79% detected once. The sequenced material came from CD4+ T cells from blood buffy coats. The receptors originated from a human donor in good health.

This CDR3 is CASSEALLGTSTEAFF. Written as DNA, the CDR3 is TGTGCCAGCAGTGAAGCGCTTCTTGGGACCAGCACTGAAGCTTTCTTT. V and J are TRBV6-1 and TRBJ1-1; perhaps TRBD1 as D (5 bases). The CDR3 spans 16 residues. Germline assignment: CDR1 MNHNS and CDR2 SASEGT. Deletions cut 0 bases from V and 4 bases from J, with 15 bases between.

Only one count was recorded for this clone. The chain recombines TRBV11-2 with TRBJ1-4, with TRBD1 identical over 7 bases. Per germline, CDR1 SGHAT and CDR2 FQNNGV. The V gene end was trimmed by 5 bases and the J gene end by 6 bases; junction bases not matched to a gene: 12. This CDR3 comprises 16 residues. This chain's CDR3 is CASSPRRGTAYEKLFF. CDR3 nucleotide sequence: TGTGCCAGCAGCCCCAGAAGGGGGACAGCCTATGAAAAACTGTTTTTT. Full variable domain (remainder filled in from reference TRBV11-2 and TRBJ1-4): EAGVAQSPRYKIIEKRQSVAFWCNPISGHATLYWYQQILGQGPKLLIQFQNNGVVDDSQLPKDRFSAERLKGVDSTLKIQPAKLEDSAVYLCASSPRRGTAYEKLFFGSGTQLSVL.

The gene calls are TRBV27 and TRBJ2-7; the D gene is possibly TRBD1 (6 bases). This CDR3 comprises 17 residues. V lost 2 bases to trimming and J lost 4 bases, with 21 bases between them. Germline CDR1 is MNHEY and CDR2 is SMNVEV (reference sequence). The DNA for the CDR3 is TGTGCCAGCAGTTTAATGACCCGGACAGAAAAGGGGTACGAGCAGTACTTC. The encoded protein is CASSLMTRTEKGYEQYF.

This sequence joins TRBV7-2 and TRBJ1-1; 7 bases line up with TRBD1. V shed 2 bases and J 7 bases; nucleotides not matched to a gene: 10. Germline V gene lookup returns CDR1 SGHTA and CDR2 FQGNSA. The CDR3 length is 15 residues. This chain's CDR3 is CASSLRGRGFSEAFF. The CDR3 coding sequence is TGTGCCAGCAGCTTACGAGGCAGGGGGTTTAGTGAAGCTTTCTTT.

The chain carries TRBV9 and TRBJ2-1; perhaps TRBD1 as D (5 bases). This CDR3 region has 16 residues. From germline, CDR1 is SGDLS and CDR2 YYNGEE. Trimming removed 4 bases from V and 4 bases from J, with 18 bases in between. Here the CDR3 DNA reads TGTGCCAGCAGCCGTAGGGTTATGGGGCAGTACAATGAGCAGTTCTTC. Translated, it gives CASSRRVMGQYNEQFF.

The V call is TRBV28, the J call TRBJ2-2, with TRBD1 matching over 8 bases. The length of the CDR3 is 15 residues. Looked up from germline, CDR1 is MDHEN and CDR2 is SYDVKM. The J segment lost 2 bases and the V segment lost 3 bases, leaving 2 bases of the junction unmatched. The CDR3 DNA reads TGTGCCAGCAGTTTTGGGACAGGCAACACCGGGGAGCTGTTTTTT. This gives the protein CASSFGTGNTGELFF.

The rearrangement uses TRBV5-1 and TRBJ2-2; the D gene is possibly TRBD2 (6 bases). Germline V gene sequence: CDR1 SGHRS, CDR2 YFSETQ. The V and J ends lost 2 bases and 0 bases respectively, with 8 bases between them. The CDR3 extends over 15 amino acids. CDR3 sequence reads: CASSFGGTNTGELFF. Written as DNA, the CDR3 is TGCGCCAGCAGCTTTGGGGGGACGAACACCGGGGAGCTGTTTTTT.

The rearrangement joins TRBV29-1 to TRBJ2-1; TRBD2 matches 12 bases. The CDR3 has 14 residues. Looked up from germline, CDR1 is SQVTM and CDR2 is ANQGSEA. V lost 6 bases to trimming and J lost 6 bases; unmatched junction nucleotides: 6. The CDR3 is CSVYGTSGFNEQFF. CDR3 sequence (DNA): TGCAGCGTCTATGGGACTAGCGGGTTCAATGAGCAGTTCTTC.

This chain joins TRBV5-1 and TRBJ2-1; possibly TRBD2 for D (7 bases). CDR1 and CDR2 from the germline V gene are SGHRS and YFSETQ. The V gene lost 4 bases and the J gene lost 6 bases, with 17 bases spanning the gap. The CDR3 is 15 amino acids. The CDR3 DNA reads TGCGCCAGCAGCCGACAGGCGGGAGTTTTCAATGAGCAGTTCTTC. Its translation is CASSRQAGVFNEQFF. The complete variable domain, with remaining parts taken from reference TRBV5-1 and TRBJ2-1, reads KAGVTQTPRYLIKTRGQQVTLSCSPISGHRSVSWYQQTPGQGLQFLFEYFSETQRNKGNFPGRFSGRQFSNSRSEMNVSTLELGDSALYLCASSRQAGVFNEQFFGPGTRLTVL.

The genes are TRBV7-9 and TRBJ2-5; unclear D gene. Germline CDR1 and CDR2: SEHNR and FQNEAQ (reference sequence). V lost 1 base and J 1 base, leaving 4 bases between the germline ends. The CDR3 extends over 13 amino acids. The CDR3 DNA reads TGTGCCAGCAGCTTAGGGTCCCAAGAGACCCAGTACTTC. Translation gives CASSLGSQETQYF.